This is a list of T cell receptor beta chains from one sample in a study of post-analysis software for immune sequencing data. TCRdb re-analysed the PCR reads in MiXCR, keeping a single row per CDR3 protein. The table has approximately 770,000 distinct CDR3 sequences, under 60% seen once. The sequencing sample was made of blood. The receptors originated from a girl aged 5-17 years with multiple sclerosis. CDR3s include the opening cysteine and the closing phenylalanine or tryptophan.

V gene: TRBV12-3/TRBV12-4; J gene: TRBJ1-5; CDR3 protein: CASSFWDRHQPQHF
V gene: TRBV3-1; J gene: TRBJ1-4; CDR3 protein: CASRSTGPSTNEKRFF
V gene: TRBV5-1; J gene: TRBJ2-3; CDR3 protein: CASRGAGSQGDTQYF
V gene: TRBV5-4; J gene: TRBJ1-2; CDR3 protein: CASSFSDGYTF
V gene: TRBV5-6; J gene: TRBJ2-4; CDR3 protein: CASSFWGAGTKNIQYF
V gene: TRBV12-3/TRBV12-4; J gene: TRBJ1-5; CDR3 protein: CASSFSWEPQHF
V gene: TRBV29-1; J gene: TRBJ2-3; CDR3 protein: CSVEDWGRPTDTQYF
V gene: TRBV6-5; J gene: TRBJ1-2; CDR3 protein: CASSYFRDRGRHQGGYTF
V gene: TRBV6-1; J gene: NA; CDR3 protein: CASRVLGPLYEQYF
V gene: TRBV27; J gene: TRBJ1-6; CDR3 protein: CASSYRDRASPLHF
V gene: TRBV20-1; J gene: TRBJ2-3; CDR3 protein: CSATGQGTDTQYF
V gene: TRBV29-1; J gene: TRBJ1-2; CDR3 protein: CSVEDDGYTF
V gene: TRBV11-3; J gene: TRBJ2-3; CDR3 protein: CASSNRDYGITDTQYF
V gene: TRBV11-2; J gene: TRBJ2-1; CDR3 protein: CASSLGASGGNEQFF
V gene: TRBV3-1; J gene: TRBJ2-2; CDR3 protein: CASSPDSANTGELFF
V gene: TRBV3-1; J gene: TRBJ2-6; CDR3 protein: CASSQRGGTGANVLTF
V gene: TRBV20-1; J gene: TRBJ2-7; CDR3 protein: CSAHRDSTYEQYF
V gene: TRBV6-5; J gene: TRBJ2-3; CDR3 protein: CASSPGQKSTDTQYF
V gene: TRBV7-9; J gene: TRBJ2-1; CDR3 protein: CASSVPTRNEQFF
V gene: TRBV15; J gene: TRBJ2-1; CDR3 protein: CATSRDGASGSEQFF
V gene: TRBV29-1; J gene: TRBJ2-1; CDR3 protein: CSVVGRERGNEQFF
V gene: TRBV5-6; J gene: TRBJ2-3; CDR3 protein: CASSLQGRGRDTQYF
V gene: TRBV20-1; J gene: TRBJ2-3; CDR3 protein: CSASWQGADTQYF
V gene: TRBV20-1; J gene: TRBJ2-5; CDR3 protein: CSAGNPRGTQYF
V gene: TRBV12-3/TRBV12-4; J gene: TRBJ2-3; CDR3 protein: CASTKRGTSGRASTDTQYF
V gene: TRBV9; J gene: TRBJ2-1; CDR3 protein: CASSVVKGTYNEQFF
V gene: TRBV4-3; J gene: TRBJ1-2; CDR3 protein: CASSQENRGKGYTF
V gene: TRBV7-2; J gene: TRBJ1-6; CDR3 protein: CASSPAWSSYNSPLHF
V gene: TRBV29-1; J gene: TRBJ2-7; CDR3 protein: CSVESLGQGESYEQYF
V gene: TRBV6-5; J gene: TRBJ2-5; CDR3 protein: CASRKAGGNGETQYF
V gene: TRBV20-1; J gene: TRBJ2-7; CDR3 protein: CSASGPREGTTYEQYF
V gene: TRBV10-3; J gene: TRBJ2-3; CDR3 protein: CAISLTSGNQDTQYF
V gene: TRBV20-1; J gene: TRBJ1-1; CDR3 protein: CSARERVMNTEAFF
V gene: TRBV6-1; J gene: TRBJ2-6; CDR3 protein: CASSPRDRVASGANVLTF
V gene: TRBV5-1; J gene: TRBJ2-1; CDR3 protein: CASSLVLPPEHEQFF
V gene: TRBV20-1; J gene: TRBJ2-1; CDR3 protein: CSARGSTAEQFF
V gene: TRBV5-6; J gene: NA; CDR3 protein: CASSLGGTALYEQYF
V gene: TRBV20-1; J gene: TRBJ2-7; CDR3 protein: CSAREAGSHYEQYF
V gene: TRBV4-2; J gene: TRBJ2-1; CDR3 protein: CASSQDSGPAHNEQFF
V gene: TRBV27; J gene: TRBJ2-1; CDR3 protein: CASSLAASGMNEQFF
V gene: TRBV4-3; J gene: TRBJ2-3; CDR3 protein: CASSQSRWGSDTQYF
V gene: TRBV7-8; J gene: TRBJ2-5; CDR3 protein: CASSLNQPQETQYF
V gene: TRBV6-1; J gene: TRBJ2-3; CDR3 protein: CASSELAGGPDTQYF
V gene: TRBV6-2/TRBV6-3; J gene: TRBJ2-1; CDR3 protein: CASSDRPFSYNEQFF
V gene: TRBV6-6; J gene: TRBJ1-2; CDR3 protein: CASSFSPGMGGYGYTF
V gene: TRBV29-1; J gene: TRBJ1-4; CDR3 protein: CSVVSGAAGEKLFF
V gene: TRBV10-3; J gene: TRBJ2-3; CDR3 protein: CAISEIRSTDTQYF
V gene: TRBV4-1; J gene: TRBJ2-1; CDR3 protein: CASSQDTSFSSAEQFF
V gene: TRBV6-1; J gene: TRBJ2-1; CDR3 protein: CASRGRAPGRNEQFF
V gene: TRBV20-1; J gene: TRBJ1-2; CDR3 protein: CSARGQIANYGYTF
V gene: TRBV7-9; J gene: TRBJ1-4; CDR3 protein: CASSLGTGSQFF
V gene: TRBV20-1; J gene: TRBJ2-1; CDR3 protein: CSARDLAGVVGEQFF